A selection of T cell receptor beta chains follows, all from one sample in a study of T cell responses to AZD1222 COVID-19 vaccine. The protocol was immunoSEQ multiplex PCR, while the TCRdb copy is restricted to in-frame clones and leaves out a portion. In the table there are more than 85,000 clones, roughly 90% of which are singletons. The material was peripheral blood, obtained on day 0 of AZD1222 vaccination. All receptors derive from an adult in good health. The CDR3 runs from the conserved cysteine through the conserved F or W. The D gene is left open where the match is weak. The size entry is marked missing in some rows and otherwise reads once, few, many or a size class.

clone size: NA; D gene: NA; J gene: TRBJ2-7; V gene: TRBV19; CDR3 DNA: TGTGCCAGTAGTGAGTTTCGGAACTACGAGCAGTACTTC; CDR3 protein: CASSEFRNYEQYF
clone size: NA; D gene: NA; J gene: TRBJ1-1; V gene: TRBV18; CDR3 DNA: TGTGCCAGCTCACCAACGGACACTGAAGCTTTCTTT; CDR3 protein: CASSPTDTEAFF
clone size: few; D gene: NA; J gene: TRBJ2-2; V gene: TRBV4-3; CDR3 DNA: TGCGCCAGCAGCCTGACGGGCACCGGGGAGCTGTTTTTT; CDR3 protein: CASSLTGTGELFF
clone size: NA; D gene: NA; J gene: TRBJ2-3; V gene: TRBV7-6; CDR3 DNA: TGTGCCAGCAGCATAGACCACACAGATACGCAGTATTTT; CDR3 protein: CASSIDHTDTQYF
clone size: once; D gene: TRBD2; J gene: TRBJ2-5; V gene: TRBV4-3; CDR3 DNA: TGCGCCAGCAGCCAAGACGAATCGCCGCGGGGGCAAGAGACCCAGTACTTC; CDR3 protein: CASSQDESPRGQETQYF
clone size: NA; D gene: TRBD1; J gene: TRBJ2-7; V gene: TRBV7-2; CDR3 DNA: TGTGCCAGCAGCTTGACCACAGGGGGCTACGAGCAGTACTTC; CDR3 protein: CASSLTTGGYEQYF
clone size: NA; D gene: TRBD2; J gene: TRBJ2-7; V gene: TRBV27; CDR3 DNA: TGTGCCAGCAGTGAGCGGGAGGGGTACGAGCAGTACTTC; CDR3 protein: CASSEREGYEQYF
clone size: NA; D gene: NA; J gene: TRBJ1-2; V gene: TRBV9; CDR3 DNA: TGTGCCAGCAGCGATTCTGCGGGAGACTATGGCTACACCTTC; CDR3 protein: CASSDSAGDYGYTF
clone size: NA; D gene: NA; J gene: TRBJ1-3; V gene: TRBV4-1; CDR3 DNA: TGCGCCAGCAGCGGGGGTGGAAACACCATATATTTT; CDR3 protein: CASSGGGNTIYF
clone size: NA; D gene: TRBD1; J gene: TRBJ1-1; V gene: TRBV5-1; CDR3 DNA: TGCGCCAGCCGAAATTCAGGGGGCCAAGCTTTCTTT; CDR3 protein: CASRNSGGQAFF
clone size: NA; D gene: NA; J gene: TRBJ1-4; V gene: TRBV27; CDR3 DNA: TGTGCCAGCAGTAGTTACCGGGACCTCGAAAAACTGTTTTTT; CDR3 protein: CASSSYRDLEKLFF
clone size: NA; D gene: NA; J gene: TRBJ2-3; V gene: TRBV10-3; CDR3 DNA: TGTGCCATCAGTCCGGCCCATCCCTCCACAGATACGCAGTATTTT; CDR3 protein: CAISPAHPSTDTQYF
clone size: NA; D gene: NA; J gene: TRBJ2-1; V gene: TRBV12-3/TRBV12-4; CDR3 DNA: TGTGCCAGCAGTTTAGCGCCCGGGGAGCAGTTCTTC; CDR3 protein: CASSLAPGEQFF
clone size: NA; D gene: NA; J gene: TRBJ2-7; V gene: TRBV28; CDR3 DNA: TGTGCCAGCAGTTTAATGAGAATAGGACAGACCTACGAGCAGTACTTC; CDR3 protein: CASSLMRIGQTYEQYF
clone size: NA; D gene: NA; J gene: TRBJ1-1; V gene: TRBV13; CDR3 DNA: TGTGCCAGCAGCTCCAGTTCTCGTAACACTGAAGCTTTCTTT; CDR3 protein: CASSSSSRNTEAFF
clone size: NA; D gene: TRBD2; J gene: TRBJ2-2; V gene: TRBV5-1; CDR3 DNA: TGCGCCAGCAGCCAGTTAGCGGGGAACACCGGGGAGCTGTTTTTT; CDR3 protein: CASSQLAGNTGELFF
clone size: NA; D gene: NA; J gene: TRBJ1-1; V gene: TRBV9; CDR3 DNA: TGTGCCAGCAGCCCAAATAACTGGAACACTGAAGCTTTCTTT; CDR3 protein: CASSPNNWNTEAFF
clone size: NA; D gene: TRBD1; J gene: TRBJ2-3; V gene: TRBV7-3; CDR3 DNA: TGTGCCAGCAGTCCTGACAGGGAGAGCACAGATACGCAGTATTTT; CDR3 protein: CASSPDRESTDTQYF
clone size: NA; D gene: NA; J gene: TRBJ1-4; V gene: TRBV28; CDR3 DNA: TGTGCCAGCAGTCCCTACCTCGACAGGACCATACAAAATGAAAAACTGTTTTTT; CDR3 protein: CASSPYLDRTIQNEKLFF
clone size: NA; D gene: TRBD1; J gene: TRBJ2-7; V gene: TRBV27; CDR3 DNA: TGTGCCAGCAGAAGACAGGGAGCCTACGAGCAGTACTTC; CDR3 protein: CASRRQGAYEQYF